Following are 25 T cell receptor delta chains from one sample sequenced in a study of gamma-delta T cells after stem cell transplantation. TCRdb made new clone calls on the RT-PCR reads using CATT. Among approximately 2,400 delta-chain clones, roughly 2.5% were seen once, and the ten largest hold around 17%. The sequencing input was gamma-delta T cells. The receptors stem from a human donor. It is not recorded whose cells these are; they may come from a transplant donor.

Comments on this clone: Compared with germline, one end of the junction differs, possibly owing to a read error. This sequence joins TRDV2 and TRDJ1, with 12 positions matching TRDD3. CDR1 GEAIGNYY and CDR2 EKD come from the germline V gene. The CDR3 is made up of 22 amino acids. CDR3 amino acids: CARDTIQGSYLPLGDTRDKLIF. The CDR3 DNA reads TGTGCCCGTGACACAATTCAGGGGTCCTACCTTCCGCTGGGGGATACGCGTGATAAACTCATCTTT.

The chain links TRDV2 to TRDJ1; 9 positions match TRDD3. This CDR3 is built from 17 residues. The J segment lost 0 bases and the V segment lost 3 bases, leaving 10 bases of the junction unmatched. Germline lookup yields CDR1 GEAIGNYY and CDR2 EKD. CDR3 residues: CACDAVTGGRYTDKLIF. The CDR3 region has the DNA TGTGCCTGTGACGCGGTTACTGGGGGACGGTACACCGATAAACTCATCTTT.

This clone was seen a few times. The chain recombines TRDV2 with TRDJ1; 8 positions match TRDD3. The V and J ends lost 0 bases and 0 bases, in that order; junction bases with no gene match: 5. Germline-derived CDR1 and CDR2 are GEAIGNYY and EKD. The CDR3 contains 16 residues. The chain's CDR3 is CACDTVGDSDTDKLIF. DNA of the CDR3: TGTGCCTGTGACACCGTGGGGGATTCGGACACCGATAAACTCATCTTT.

This clone qualifies as hyperexpanded. Other nucleotide sequences in the sample specify the same CDR3. V is TRDV1 and J is TRDJ1, with 8 bases matching TRDD3. Germline CDR1 reads TSWWSYY; CDR2 reads QGS. Trimming took 5 bases from V and 0 from J; bases not matched to a gene: 23. The CDR3 spans 21 residues. In nucleotides, the CDR3 is TGTGCTCTTGGGAGGGTTACGAGAGTGTCACTGGGGGCCTGGTACACCGATAAACTCATCTTT. Its translation is CALGRVTRVSLGAWYTDKLIF.

Notes on this clone: TCRdb records a much larger clone's protein for this DNA, with a difference at residue 3 that likely arises from a read error; the protein given is the translation of the DNA. The genes are TRDV2 and TRDJ1; 10 nucleotides match TRDD3. The CDR3 has 21 amino acids. Germline V CDR1 and CDR2: GEAIGNYY, EKD. The CDR3 sequence is CAGDTLLPAADVLGDLDKLIF. The CDR3 nucleotides read TGTGCCGGTGATACTCTCCTTCCCGCTGCCGATGTACTGGGGGATCTCGATAAACTCATCTTT.

There are a few counts of this clone. This is likely an artifact of a read error, given a far larger clone one base away. Additional DNA sequences in this sample encode the identical CDR3. This chain uses TRDV2 with TRDJ1; no clear D. The CDR3 is 13 amino acids. Germline CDR1 reads GEAIGNYY; CDR2 reads EKD. The CDR3 sequence is CACDNLDGDKLIF. CDR3 sequence (DNA): TGCGCCTGTGACAACCTGGATGGCGATAAACTCATCTTT.

By share of the sample, this clone is large (0.1 to 1%). The chain recombines TRDV2 with TRDJ1, with 12 bases that match TRDD3. The germline V gene has CDR1 GEAIGNYY and CDR2 EKD. The CDR3 extends over 17 amino acids. Losses at the gene ends were 4 bases for V and 3 bases for J; bases not matched to a gene: 11. CDR3 sequence (DNA): TGTGCCTGTGATCCCCTACTGGGGGATACTGACGCCGATAAACTCATCTTT. It translates to CACDPLLGDTDADKLIF.

Details on this clone: Sequence at one end of the junction differs from germline and may be a read error. This CDR3 is also generated by other DNA sequences in the sample. V usage is TRDV2 and J usage is TRDJ1, with 12 bases fitting TRDD3. Germline-derived CDR1 and CDR2 are GEAIGNYY and EKD. This CDR3 spans 18 amino acids. CDR3 loop: CACDTLSGGYGTTDKLIF. The CDR3 coding sequence is TGTGCCTGTGACACTTTGTCTGGGGGATACGGTACCACCGATAAACTCATCTTC.

This clone occurred a few times. A far larger clone lies a single base away; this is likely a read error. The identical CDR3 is also encoded by other nucleotide sequences in the sample. V gene TRDV2 combines with J gene TRDJ1; TRDD3 agrees at 12 bases. The CDR3 extends over 19 amino acids. CDR1 and CDR2 from the germline V gene are GEAIGNYY and EKD. The CDR3 spells CACDGLPLTGGYKTDKLIF. CDR3 bases: TGTGCCTGTGACGGCCTTCCTCTTACTGGGGGATACAAGACCGATAAGCTCATCTTT.

This clone came up a few times. Given a far larger clone just one base away, this is likely a sequencing read error. Other DNA sequences in the sample encode the same CDR3. The V call is TRDV2, the J call TRDJ1; D may be TRDD3 (5 bases). Germline assignment: CDR1 GEAIGNYY and CDR2 EKD. This CDR3 comprises 17 residues. The CDR3 nucleotides are TGTGCCTGTGACACTCTCATGACGACTGGCCGCACCGATAAGCTCATCTTT. It translates to CACDTLMTTGRTDKLIF.

In this sample, this clone is medium-sized. This chain uses TRDV2 with TRDJ1, with 8 bases identical to TRDD3. Germline V lookup: CDR1 GEAIGNYY, CDR2 EKD. The CDR3 runs 20 residues. Germline trimming cut 0 bases from V and 2 bases from J; bases unmatched to any gene: 19. The CDR3 spells CACDTLPIHGGSNLTDKLIF. The CDR3 DNA reads as TGTGCCTGTGACACCCTACCGATTCATGGGGGATCCAACCTGACCGATAAACTCATCTTT.

The chain combines TRDV2 with TRDJ1, with 10 bases aligning to TRDD3. Germline-derived CDR1 and CDR2 are GEAIGNYY and EKD. Trimming at V came to 3 bases and at J to 0 bases, leaving 12 bases not matched to a gene. This CDR3 is built from 18 residues. The CDR3 spells CACDYILGDLPNTDKLIF. CDR3 sequence (DNA): TGTGCCTGTGACTACATACTGGGGGATCTACCGAACACCGATAAACTCATCTTT.

This clone was picked up a small number of times. V gene TRDV2 combines with J gene TRDJ1, with a possible D match to TRDD3 (5 bases). This CDR3 contains 15 residues. Germline V CDR1 and CDR2: GEAIGNYY, EKD. V lost 3 bases, J lost 1 base, and 14 bases lay in between. CDR3 coding DNA: TGTGCCTGTGACGCCGCCGGGATTGGCACCGATAAACTCATCTTT. Encoded protein: CACDAAGIGTDKLIF.

This clone was counted a few times. The protein in TCRdb stems from a much larger clone and differs at residue 16 from this DNA's translation, likely a read error; here the protein is translated from the DNA. The V call is TRDV2, the J call TRDJ1; TRDD3 matches at 9 bases. Per germline, CDR1 GEAIGNYY and CDR2 EKD. This CDR3 has 18 amino acids. CDR3 amino acids: CACDPTGGLGIPTDKPIF. The CDR3 DNA follows: TGTGCCTGTGACCCTACTGGGGGACTAGGCATCCCAACCGATAAACCCATCTTT.

This clone occurred a few times. With a much larger clone just one base away, this may be a read error. CDR3 residues: CACDPLGETGYTDKLIF. Written as DNA, the CDR3 is TGTGCCTGTGACCCCCTGGGGGAGACAGGGTACACCGATAAACTCATCTTT. This chain links TRDV2 with TRDJ1, with 8 nucleotides matching TRDD3. This CDR3 is 17 amino acids long. CDR1 and CDR2 (germline): GEAIGNYY, EKD. The V segment lost 3 bases and the J segment 0 bases; nucleotides outside the gene matches: 11.

This clone is medium-sized (0.01 to 0.1%) in the sample. The chain uses TRDV2 and TRDJ1; D possibly corresponds to TRDD3 (6 bases). This CDR3 is built from 15 residues. V lost 1 base, J lost 0 bases, and 11 bases lay in between. CDR1 is GEAIGNYY and CDR2 is EKD in the germline V gene. The CDR3: CACDTLMGDTDKLIF. In DNA, the CDR3 is TGTGCCTGTGACACGTTAATGGGGGACACCGATAAACTCATCTTT.

In its sample, this clone was seen a few times. Other DNA sequences in this sample translate to the same CDR3. The rearrangement joins TRDV2 to TRDJ1; 7 bases align to TRDD3. CDR1 and CDR2 from the germline V gene are GEAIGNYY and EKD. V lost 0 bases and J lost 0; bases outside the gene matches: 3. There are 15 residues in the CDR3. CDR3 nucleotide sequence: TGTGCCTGTGACACCTTGCTGGGGGACACCGATAAACTCATCTTT. Translating gives CACDTLLGDTDKLIF.

Regarding this clone: A far larger clone is only one base removed, so a read error is likely. Other DNA sequences in this specimen translate into the identical CDR3. This chain uses TRDV2 with TRDJ3; 12 bases are shared with TRDD3. J gave up 0 bases and V 7 bases, and 9 bases lay outside the gene matches. This CDR3 contains 19 residues. The germline gives CDR1 GEAIGNYY, CDR2 EKD. In DNA, the CDR3 is TGTGCCTGCGACTCGATACTGGGGGATACCTCCTGGGACACCCGACAGATGTTTTTC. This translates into CACDSILGDTSWDTRQMFF.

The rearrangement links TRDV2 to TRDJ1, with 12 bases matching TRDD3. The junction had 7 bases not matched to a gene; V was cut back by 0 bases and J by 3 bases. Germline V gene data show CDR1 as GEAIGNYY and CDR2 as EKD. This CDR3 region has 17 residues. The CDR3 sequence: CACDTLLGDTGADKLIF. For the CDR3, the DNA is TGTGCCTGTGACACCTTACTGGGGGATACAGGGGCCGATAAACTCATCTTT.

In its sample, this clone is medium-sized. The chain links TRDV2 to TRDJ1; 7 bases line up with TRDD3. CDR1 GEAIGNYY and CDR2 EKD come from the germline V gene. Losses at the gene ends were 0 bases for V and 0 bases for J; bases not matched to a gene: 9. CDR3 length: 17 residues. The CDR3 DNA is TGTGCCTGTGACACCGTGGGGGACACAAGATACACCGATAAACTCATCTTT. Protein: CACDTVGDTRYTDKLIF.

The chain couples TRDV2 to TRDJ1, with 7 positions matching TRDD3. The V segment lost 3 bases and the J segment 3 bases; nucleotides outside the gene matches: 15. CDR1 GEAIGNYY and CDR2 EKD come from the germline V gene. The CDR3 has 17 residues. CDR3 DNA sequence: TGTGCCTGTGACTCTTTGACCACGGGGATAGAGGCCGATAAACTCATCTTT. Translating gives CACDSLTTGIEADKLIF.

Sample share makes this clone large (0.1 to 1%). The chain is built from TRDV2 and TRDJ1; D perhaps matches TRDD3 (5 bases). Germline CDR1 reads GEAIGNYY; CDR2 reads EKD. This CDR3 comprises 14 residues. V gave up 0 bases and J gave up 1 base, with 8 bases separating them. CDR3 in DNA: TGTGCCTGTGACACCGTACTGGTCACCGATAAACTCATCTTT. It translates to CACDTVLVTDKLIF.

Worth noting for this clone: This sample includes further DNA sequences coding for the same CDR3. The CDR3 loop reads CACDGLGDTADKLIF. CDR3 in DNA: TGTGCCTGTGACGGACTGGGGGATACGGCCGATAAACTCATCTTT. The chain links TRDV2 to TRDJ1; 13 bases are shared with TRDD3. CDR1 and CDR2 (germline): GEAIGNYY, EKD. Unmatched junction bases numbered 3, after V lost 3 bases and J lost 3 bases. The CDR3 covers 15 residues.

This clone is labeled as large. This chain links TRDV2 with TRDJ1; a possible D gene is TRDD3 (6 bases). The ends were cut back, 0 bases at V and 0 bases at J, with 19 bases in the middle. This CDR3 is built from 18 residues. CDR1 and CDR2 from the germline V gene are GEAIGNYY and EKD. This CDR3 is CACDTVDPTGRNTDKLIF. The CDR3 coding sequence is TGTGCCTGTGACACCGTCGACCCTACTGGGAGGAACACCGATAAACTCATCTTT.

The V and J genes are TRDV2 and TRDJ3; TRDD3 aligns across 13 bases. This CDR3 region has 20 residues. The V and J ends lost 5 bases and 1 base, in that order; junction bases with no gene match: 10. CDR1 GEAIGNYY and CDR2 EKD come from the germline V gene. The CDR3 sequence: CACAKLLGDTVSWDTRQMFF. As DNA, the CDR3 is TGTGCCTGTGCCAAGCTACTGGGGGATACGGTTTCCTGGGACACCCGACAGATGTTTTTC.